This T cell receptor beta chain came from a study of blood T cell repertoires in COVID-19. Here immunoSEQ multiplex PCR was the method, and the copy in TCRdb shows in-frame clones only, minus some. Seen here are about 190,000 clones, around nine tenths observed once, and the top ten hold about 2.5%. The sample consisted of peripheral blood. The TCR was taken from a middle-aged man with active or convalescent COVID-19.

The chain's CDR3 is CAWSVSPREAFF. CDR3 nucleotide sequence: TGTGCCTGGAGTGTATCACCCAGGGAAGCTTTCTTT. The chain links TRBV30 to TRBJ1-1; D gene uncertain. In germline, CDR1 is GTSNPN, CDR2 SVGIG (reference sequence). With 0 bases removed from V and 8 bases from J, the gap between germline ends came to 10 bases. The length of the CDR3 is 12 residues.